Shown below are 17 T cell receptor beta chains from a single sample sequenced in a study of graft-versus-host responses after intestinal transplantation. TCRdb's table, derived via immunoSEQ multiplex PCR, lists solely in-frame clones and lacks some. This sample has tens of thousands of clones, with roughly 90% found just once. No antigen has been assigned to these receptors. The sequences come from unstimulated CD8+ T cells sorted from spleen or lymph node cells, collected before transplant. The source of these receptors is a human donor who was the organ donor for an intestinal transplant.

This rearrangement joins TRBV27 to TRBJ2-1, with TRBD2 identical over 14 bases. This CDR3 region has 17 residues. The V and J ends lost 4 bases and 5 bases, in that order; junction bases with no gene match: 7. CDR1 MNHEY and CDR2 SMNVEV come from the germline V gene (reference sequence). CDR3 DNA: TGTGCCAGCAGTTCCGGGACTAGCGGGAGTCTAGACAATGAGCAGTTCTTC. As protein: CASSSGTSGSLDNEQFF.

The sample holds one count of this clone. This sequence joins TRBV19 and TRBJ2-2, with unresolved D. Germline V gene sequence: CDR1 LNHDA, CDR2 SQIVND (reference sequence). The CDR3 is made up of 11 amino acids. Trimming stripped 6 bases from V and 6 bases from J, with 5 bases between. This CDR3 is CASSPSGELFF. In DNA form, the CDR3 reads TGTGCCAGTAGCCCATCCGGGGAGCTGTTTTTT. The variable domain in full, with the rest retrieved from reference TRBV19 and TRBJ2-2, is DGGITQSPKYLFRKEGQNVTLSCEQNLNHDAMYWYRQDPGQGLRLIYYSQIVNDFQKGDIAEGYSVSREKKESFPLTVTSAQKNPTAFYLCASSPSGELFFGEGSRLTVL.

The gene calls are TRBV6-1 and TRBJ2-3, with D maybe TRBD1 (5 bases). V lost 0 bases, J lost 7 bases, and 23 bases lay in between. This CDR3 is built from 18 residues. Germline CDR1 is MNHNS and CDR2 is SASEGT. The CDR3 protein is CASSEALGYGQGWNTQYF. The CDR3 DNA follows: TGTGCCAGCAGTGAAGCGCTTGGTTACGGGCAGGGTTGGAATACGCAGTATTTT.

The chain uses TRBV5-5 and TRBJ1-5; tentative D call: TRBD1 (5 bases). Deletions cut 1 base from V and 0 bases from J, with 14 bases between. The CDR3 is made up of 17 amino acids. In germline, CDR1 is SGHKS, CDR2 YYEKEE (reference sequence). This CDR3 reads CASSLYRLSDSNQPQHF. The CDR3 DNA reads TGTGCCAGCAGCTTGTACAGGTTATCCGATAGCAATCAGCCCCAGCATTTT.

CDR3 region: CASSQEGGPGEQYF. The CDR3 DNA sequence: TGCGCCAGCAGCCAAGAGGGGGGGCCGGGAGAGCAGTACTTC. This chain links TRBV4-1 with TRBJ2-7; TRBD2 is a possible D gene (7 bases). The ends were cut back, 0 bases at V and 7 bases at J, with 13 bases in the middle. Germline V gives CDR1 MGHRA, CDR2 YSYEKL. The CDR3 extends over 14 amino acids.

The CDR3: CASSPGRQEYNEQFF. CDR3 bases: TGCGCCAGCAGTCCAGGTCGGCAAGAGTACAATGAGCAGTTCTTC. The chain joins TRBV10-2 to TRBJ2-1, with unresolved D. V gave up 5 bases and J gave up 4 bases, with 15 bases separating them. Germline V gives CDR1 WSHSY, CDR2 SAAADI. The CDR3 loop spans 15 amino acids.

In DNA form, the CDR3 reads TGTGCCAGCAGCTTTTGGGGGGGGTACGAGCAGTACTTC. Its protein is CASSFWGGYEQYF. The chain couples TRBV11-2 to TRBJ2-7, with 7 nucleotides matching TRBD2. Trimming took 3 bases from V and 4 from J; bases not matched to a gene: 3. Per germline, CDR1 SGHAT and CDR2 FQNNGV. The CDR3 is 13 amino acids. The complete variable domain, with remaining parts taken from reference TRBV11-2 and TRBJ2-7, reads EAGVAQSPRYKIIEKRQSVAFWCNPISGHATLYWYQQILGQGPKLLIQFQNNGVVDDSQLPKDRFSAERLKGVDSTLKIQPAKLEDSAVYLCASSFWGGYEQYFGPGTRLTVT.

V is TRBV30 and J is TRBJ2-1, with TRBD2 matching 11 bases. With V trimmed by 2 bases and J by 8 bases, 8 bases remained unmatched. Germline lookup yields CDR1 GTSNPN and CDR2 SVGIG (reference sequence). This CDR3 has 15 amino acids. In DNA form, the CDR3 reads TGTGCCTGGAGTCGTCTAGCGGGAGGTTTCGATGAGCAGTTCTTC. Its protein product is CAWSRLAGGFDEQFF.

CDR3 residues: CASSRQGGGYTF. CDR3 DNA: TGTGCCAGCAGTCGTCAGGGAGGAGGCTACACCTTC. V gene TRBV27 combines with J gene TRBJ1-2; possible D gene TRBD1, 5 bases. The germline V gene has CDR1 MNHEY and CDR2 SMNVEV (reference sequence). The V end lost 5 bases, the J end lost 8 bases, and 12 bases lay between the germline ends. The CDR3 is made up of 12 amino acids.

The CDR3 coding sequence is TGTGCCAGCAGCATAACAGCCAGGGACACGGGCACTGAAGCTTTCTTT. Residues: CASSITARDTGTEAFF. This chain connects TRBV7-9 to TRBJ1-1; TRBD1 might be the D (6 bases). The CDR3 covers 16 residues. V was pared by 5 bases and J by 4 bases, with 20 bases between. The germline V gene encodes CDR1 SEHNR and CDR2 FQNEAQ (reference sequence).

The chain employs TRBV9 and TRBJ2-1, with 12 positions matching TRBD2. Germline V gives CDR1 SGDLS, CDR2 YYNGEE. The V and J ends lost 4 bases and 3 bases, in that order; junction bases with no gene match: 2. The length of the CDR3 is 15 residues. CDR3: CASSSGLAGYNEQFF. The CDR3, as DNA: TGTGCCAGCAGCTCGGGACTAGCGGGCTACAATGAGCAGTTCTTC.

In this sample, this clone turned up once. The chain links TRBV29-1 to TRBJ1-2, with D possibly being TRBD1 (6 bases). Germline V gene lookup returns CDR1 SQVTM and CDR2 ANQGSEA. CDR3 length: 13 amino acids. V lost 3 bases and J lost 8, with 16 bases in between. CDR3 sequence reads: CSVETQGLEGYTF. DNA of the CDR3: TGCAGCGTTGAGACACAGGGTCTGGAAGGCTACACCTTC.

Points on this clone: The same CDR3 arises from other DNA sequences in this sample as well. This chain links TRBV10-1 with TRBJ2-7; TRBD1 matches 8 bases. The CDR3 sequence is 13 residues long. The J segment lost 3 bases and the V segment lost 6 bases, leaving 4 bases of the junction unmatched. CDR1 is WNHNN, CDR2 SYGVQD, per germline (reference sequence). This CDR3 reads CASSLGQGYEQYF. The CDR3 DNA follows: TGCGCCAGCAGCCTCGGACAGGGCTACGAGCAGTACTTC.

The chain combines TRBV4-2 with TRBJ1-6, with TRBD1 matching 9 bases. From germline, CDR1 is LGHNA and CDR2 YNFKEQ. The CDR3 totals 15 residues. The ends lost 0 bases at V and 10 bases at J; junction bases unmatched: 4. CDR3 region: CASSQEGTGNSPLHF. CDR3 nucleotides: TGTGCCAGCAGCCAAGAAGGGACAGGGAACTCACCCCTCCACTTT.

The chain carries TRBV4-1 and TRBJ2-1; TRBD1 is a possible D gene (5 bases). Germline V gene sequence: CDR1 MGHRA, CDR2 YSYEKL. V was pared by 3 bases and J by 10 bases, with 16 bases between. The CDR3 is made up of 14 amino acids. The CDR3 region is CASSQGLVVGEQFF. The CDR3 nucleotides are TGCGCCAGCAGCCAGGGGCTGGTCGTTGGCGAGCAGTTCTTC.

The chain combines TRBV10-3 with TRBJ2-1; 9 bases are shared with TRBD2. The CDR3 runs 18 residues. The ends lost 0 bases at V and 7 bases at J; junction bases unmatched: 13. Germline CDR1 and CDR2: ENHRY and SYGVKD. The CDR3 region is CAISESFGLAGAVNEQFF. In nucleotides, the CDR3 is TGTGCCATCAGTGAGTCGTTTGGGTTAGCGGGAGCCGTGAATGAGCAGTTCTTC.

The count of this clone is one. The chain recombines TRBV6-5 with TRBJ2-1; 8 nucleotides align to TRBD2. V lost 8 bases, J lost 8 bases, and 11 bases stayed unmatched. The CDR3 is 14 amino acids. Germline V gene sequence: CDR1 MNHEY, CDR2 SVGAGI. The CDR3 DNA is TGTGCCAGCTCTCACGGGGGGGGTGGATATGAGCAGTTCTTC. Its translation: CASSHGGGGYEQFF.